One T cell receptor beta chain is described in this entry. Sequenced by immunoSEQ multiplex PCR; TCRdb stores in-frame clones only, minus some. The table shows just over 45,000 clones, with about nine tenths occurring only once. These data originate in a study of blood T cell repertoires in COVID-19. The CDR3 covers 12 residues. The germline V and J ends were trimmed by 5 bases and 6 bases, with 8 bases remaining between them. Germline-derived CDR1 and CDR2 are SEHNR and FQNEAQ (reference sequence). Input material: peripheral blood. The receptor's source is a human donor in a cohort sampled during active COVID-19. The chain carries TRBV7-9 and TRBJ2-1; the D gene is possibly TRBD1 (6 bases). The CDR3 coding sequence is TGTGCCAGCAGCAGACAGGCCAATGAGCAGTTCTTC. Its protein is CASSRQANEQFF.